These T cell receptor beta chains were read from a single sample in a study of T cell responses to AZD1222 COVID-19 vaccine. The data were produced by immunoSEQ multiplex PCR, yet TCRdb's version contains in-frame clones alone and is incomplete. The sample shows around 63,000 clones, over 75% of them seen only once. Sequencing used peripheral blood, obtained on day 0 of AZD1222 vaccination. The receptor set was obtained from an adult in good health. The CDR3 runs from the conserved cysteine through the conserved F or W. D genes are given only for firm matches. A clone size is listed for some rows: how often the clone was seen (once, few, many), or a class if it is expanded.

d_call	v_call	j_call	clone_size	cdr3_aa	cdr3_nt
.	TRBV7-8	TRBJ1-5	.	CASSLAGQQPQHF	TGTGCCAGCAGCTTAGCTGGACAGCAGCCCCAGCATTTT
.	TRBV15	TRBJ1-1	.	CATRNPVSLINPEAFF	TGTGCCACCAGGAATCCCGTGTCCTTAATTAACCCTGAAGCTTTCTTT
TRBD1	TRBV5-1	TRBJ1-1	once	CASSPSTGADEAFF	TGCGCCAGCAGCCCATCGACAGGGGCGGATGAAGCTTTCTTT
.	TRBV11-2	TRBJ1-1	.	CASSLGVGIEAFF	TGTGCCAGCAGCTTAGGGGTAGGCATCGAAGCTTTCTTT
.	TRBV19	TRBJ1-2	.	CASSISAGFYGYTF	TGTGCCAGTAGTATATCGGCAGGGTTCTATGGCTACACCTTC
.	TRBV15	TRBJ1-1	few	CATSRAGTEAFF	TGTGCCACCAGCAGAGCAGGTACTGAAGCTTTCTTT
TRBD1	TRBV7-8	TRBJ2-3	.	CASSPKYPGQGDTDTQYF	TGTGCCAGCAGCCCAAAGTATCCGGGACAGGGGGACACAGATACGCAGTATTTT
.	TRBV25-1	TRBJ2-2	few	CASGGVIGELFF	TGTGCCAGCGGCGGGGTGATCGGGGAGCTGTTTTTT
.	TRBV19	TRBJ1-6	.	CASSIDARPVASPLHF	TGTGCCAGTAGTATAGATGCTCGCCCTGTCGCCTCACCCCTCCACTTT
.	TRBV19	TRBJ1-4	.	CASSITGSEKLFF	TGTGCCAGTAGTATAACAGGGTCTGAAAAACTGTTTTTT
.	TRBV11-2	TRBJ1-3	.	CASRFSGAKGNTIYF	TGTGCCAGCAGGTTCTCAGGGGCTAAGGGAAACACCATATATTTT
.	TRBV5-1	TRBJ1-2	.	CASSENPANYGYTF	TGCGCCAGCAGCGAGAACCCAGCTAACTATGGCTACACCTTC
.	TRBV15	TRBJ2-5	.	CATSRRPGQKQETQYF	TGTGCCACCAGCAGACGACCGGGACAAAAACAAGAGACCCAGTACTTC
TRBD1	TRBV10-3	TRBJ1-1	once	CAISEYRGGTEAFF	TGTGCCATCAGTGAATACAGGGGAGGAACTGAAGCTTTCTTT
TRBD2	TRBV6-5	TRBJ2-7	.	CASSLGGSYEQYF	TGTGCCAGCAGCCTCGGGGGGTCCTACGAGCAGTACTTC
.	TRBV10-1	TRBJ1-5	.	CASSESKAGRNQPQHF	TGCGCCAGCAGTGAGTCGAAGGCAGGGCGCAATCAGCCCCAGCATTTT
.	TRBV7-9	TRBJ2-4	.	CASSLGGAAKNIQYF	TGTGCCAGCAGCTTAGGGGGGGCTGCCAAAAACATTCAGTACTTC
TRBD1	TRBV7-9	TRBJ2-1	.	CASSLTRGQGDNEQFF	TGTGCCAGCAGCTTAACTCGTGGACAGGGGGACAATGAGCAGTTCTTC
.	TRBV19	TRBJ2-7	.	CASSIGGQIRLRGAYEQYF	TGTGCCAGTAGTATAGGGGGACAAATACGATTGAGGGGAGCCTACGAGCAGTACTTC
.	TRBV7-9	TRBJ2-7	.	CASSLSSQSYEQYF	TGTGCCAGCAGCTTGTCGAGTCAGAGCTACGAGCAGTACTTC
.	TRBV30	TRBJ1-1	.	CAWSGGGNTEAFF	TGTGCCTGGAGTGGGGGTGGGAACACTGAAGCTTTCTTT
.	TRBV7-2	TRBJ1-5	.	CASSLDRNQPQHF	TGTGCCAGCAGCTTAGACAGAAATCAGCCCCAGCATTTT
TRBD1	TRBV18	TRBJ1-1	.	CASSLGDRGRTEAFF	TGTGCCAGCTCGCTCGGGGACAGGGGGCGTACTGAAGCTTTCTTT
.	TRBV12-1	TRBJ2-4	once	CASSNRLAGGRNIQYF	TGTGCCAGCAGCAATCGACTAGCGGGAGGGAGAAACATTCAGTACTTC
.	TRBV18	TRBJ1-2	.	CASSPRDYGYTF	TGTGCCAGCTCACCACGGGATTATGGCTACACCTTC
.	TRBV6-6	TRBJ1-2	.	CASSRRDTGGRWSYTF	TGTGCCAGCAGTCGACGGGACACCGGAGGTCGCTGGAGCTACACCTTC
.	TRBV30	TRBJ1-2	.	CAWKGGAGYTF	TGTGCCTGGAAAGGGGGGGCTGGCTACACCTTC
TRBD2	TRBV6-5	TRBJ2-1	once	CASSLLAGGLYNEQFF	TGTGCCAGCAGTTTATTAGCGGGGGGATTGTACAATGAGCAGTTCTTC
.	TRBV5-4	TRBJ1-6	few	CASSLWTYNSPLHF	TGTGCCAGCAGCTTGTGGACGTATAATTCACCCCTCCACTTT
.	TRBV5-1	TRBJ1-1	.	CASVLDSANTEAFF	TGCGCCAGCGTTCTAGACAGCGCGAACACTGAAGCTTTCTTT
.	TRBV2	TRBJ2-5	.	CASATHLQETQYF	TGTGCCAGCGCGACCCACCTCCAAGAGACCCAGTACTTC
TRBD1	TRBV4-2	TRBJ1-1	.	CASSHSGQGQFEAFF	TGTGCCAGCAGCCACAGCGGACAGGGGCAGTTTGAAGCTTTCTTT
.	TRBV5-4	TRBJ2-4	few	CASSPLSPGRDIQYF	TGTGCCAGCAGCCCTTTGTCGCCCGGCCGGGACATTCAGTACTTC
TRBD1	TRBV7-3	TRBJ2-1	.	CASSLGDRGRSNEQFF	TGTGCCAGCAGCTTAGGAGACAGGGGGCGGTCTAATGAGCAGTTCTTC
.	TRBV9	TRBJ2-1	.	CASSFTNEQFF	TGTGCCAGCAGCTTCACTAACGAGCAGTTCTTC
.	TRBV3-1/TRBV3-2	TRBJ1-5	.	CASSTNRGLQPQHF	TGTGCCAGCAGCACCAACCGGGGGCTTCAGCCCCAGCATTTT
.	TRBV5-5	TRBJ2-7	.	CASSLDLNEQYF	TGTGCCAGCAGCTTGGATCTCAACGAGCAGTACTTC
.	TRBV2	TRBJ1-1	.	CASTRTLMNTEAFF	TGTGCCAGCACGCGGACCTTAATGAACACTGAAGCTTTCTTT
.	TRBV19	TRBJ1-6	once	CASSIIPTNSPLHF	TGTGCCAGTAGTATCATCCCAACTAATTCACCCCTCCACTTT
TRBD1	TRBV5-6	TRBJ1-2	.	CASRIPGQGDRSYTF	TGTGCCAGCAGAATCCCGGGACAGGGAGATAGAAGCTACACCTTC
TRBD2	TRBV5-4	TRBJ2-2	.	CASSGGAGGPTGELFF	TGTGCCAGCAGCGGGGGAGCGGGGGGGCCCACCGGGGAGCTGTTTTTT
TRBD1	TRBV5-1	TRBJ2-5	once	CASSLGMPGQGETQYF	TGCGCCAGCAGCTTAGGGATGCCGGGACAGGGAGAGACCCAGTACTTC
.	TRBV3-1/TRBV3-2	TRBJ1-1	.	CASSQEFVAFF	TGTGCCAGCAGCCAAGAGTTCGTAGCTTTCTTT
.	TRBV2	TRBJ1-5	.	CARGREREQPQHF	TGTGCCAGAGGACGGGAACGAGAGCAGCCCCAGCATTTT
TRBD1	TRBV28	TRBJ2-5	few	CASSLSDRKETQYF	TGTGCCAGCAGTTTGTCGGACAGGAAAGAGACCCAGTACTTC
.	TRBV19	TRBJ1-5	.	CASKRAQNNQPQHF	TGTGCCAGTAAAAGGGCGCAGAACAATCAGCCCCAGCATTTT
.	TRBV6-5	TRBJ1-2	.	CASSYGQNYGYTF	TGTGCCAGCAGTTACGGGCAGAACTATGGCTACACCTTC
.	TRBV6-2/TRBV6-3	TRBJ2-6	.	CASSLFVVGANVLTF	TGTGCCAGCAGTTTATTCGTTGTAGGGGCCAACGTCCTGACTTTC
.	TRBV9	TRBJ2-7	.	CASSPEISYEQYF	TGTGCCAGCAGCCCCGAAATCAGCTACGAGCAGTACTTC
.	TRBV7-3	TRBJ2-1	few	CASSEQGYNEQFF	TGTGCCAGCAGCGAACAGGGTTACAATGAGCAGTTCTTC
.	TRBV5-4	TRBJ1-6	.	CASSLGRSPLHF	TGTGCCAGCAGCTTGGGCCGGTCCCCCCTCCACTTT
TRBD1	TRBV14	TRBJ1-4	.	CASSQLRVTGGDEKLFF	TGTGCCAGCAGCCAATTAAGGGTTACAGGGGGCGATGAAAAACTGTTTTTT
TRBD2	TRBV7-3	TRBJ2-7	.	CASSPSSGGLNEQYF	TGTGCCAGCAGCCCCTCTAGCGGGGGATTAAACGAGCAGTACTTC
TRBD1	TRBV19	TRBJ1-2	.	CASSITPLTGHYGYTF	TGTGCCAGTAGTATTACCCCTCTGACAGGGCACTATGGCTACACCTTC
TRBD2	TRBV9	TRBJ2-5	.	CASSYGLAEQETQYF	TGTGCCAGCAGCTACGGGCTAGCGGAACAAGAGACCCAGTACTTC